The table lists the clone carrying this T cell receptor (beta chain) with a count of one. Its antigen is undetermined. The data were produced by immunoSEQ multiplex PCR, yet TCRdb's version contains in-frame clones alone and is incomplete. This table has about 1.5 million clones, roughly 98% appearing once. The data originate from a study of shared clonotypes between healthy human individuals. Study-wide points: Across a handful of donors, naive CD4 shared roughly 5%, naive CD8 more than 3%, memory CD4 over 2%, memory CD8 0.35% to 0.5%. An anticipated effect of sequencing depth on clonotype sharing among donors was recognized. Rarefaction gave evidence that sorted-subset sequencing remained incomplete despite large depth. With few donors, the genetic and exposure-history diversity represented was limited.

Trimming took off 5 bases at V and 8 bases at J, with 16 bases between the two ends. The germline gives CDR1 SGHAT, CDR2 FQDESV (reference sequence). This CDR3 is 14 amino acids long. V is TRBV11-1 and J is TRBJ2-1; D not certain. The sample was naive CD4+ T cells sorted from blood. Subset noted: CD45RA+ positively selected. The clonotype comes from a man aged 25 to 40 in good health. CDR3 nucleotides: TGTGCCAGCAGCAGTTCTTTTAAGGCTGATGAGCAGTTCTTC. It translates to CASSSSFKADEQFF. Supplemented by reference TRBV11-1 and TRBJ2-1, the full variable domain reads EAEVAQSPRYKITEKSQAVAFWCDPISGHATLYWYRQILGQGPELLVQFQDESVVDDSQLPKDRFSAERLKGVDSTLKIQPAELGDSAMYLCASSSSFKADEQFFGPGTRLTVL.